The 20 T cell receptor beta chains below were found in one sample sequenced in a study of early T cells in non-severe SARS-CoV-2 infection. TCRdb redid the calling of the 5' RACE reads with MiXCR, one entry per CDR3 protein. The sample includes some 98,000 distinct CDR3 sequences, approximately 17% of them seen just once. Sequenced material: whole blood. Receptor source: an adult who was a healthcare worker with PCR-confirmed SARS-CoV-2 infection or an uninfected control (not recorded which).

This clonotype was detected a few times. The rearrangement joins TRBV29-1 to TRBJ1-1; weak D call: TRBD1 (5 bases). Germline CDR1 SQVTM, CDR2 ANQGSEA. The ends were cut back, 5 bases at V and 0 bases at J, with 13 bases in the middle. The CDR3 totals 14 residues. CDR3 nucleotide sequence: TGCAGCGTTCTCGGACACCACATGAACACTGAAGCTTTCTTT. This gives the protein CSVLGHHMNTEAFF.

This clonotype was found a few times. The rearrangement uses TRBV12-3 or TRBV12-4 and TRBJ1-1, with D unresolved. CDR3 length: 13 residues. V lost 10 bases to trimming and J lost 3 bases, with 15 bases between them. The CDR3 loop is CATRRTGYTEAFF. CDR3 bases: TGTGCCACCCGAAGGACGGGCTACACTGAAGCTTTCTTT.

This clonotype was observed a few times. The V and J genes are TRBV7-8 and TRBJ2-1; 10 bases line up with TRBD1. Germline CDR1 reads SGHVS; CDR2 reads FQNEAQ. CDR3 length: 15 residues. The V segment lost 5 bases and the J segment 6 bases; nucleotides outside the gene matches: 7. The CDR3 is CASSLGTGVVNEQFF. CDR3 nucleotide sequence: TGTGCCAGCAGCCTAGGGACAGGGGTGGTCAATGAGCAGTTCTTC.

The chain is built from TRBV18 and TRBJ2-1; D gene uncertain. Trimming took 0 bases from V and 7 from J, leaving 4 bases between them. Germline-derived CDR1 and CDR2 are KGHSH and LQKENI. This CDR3 is built from 12 residues. CDR3 amino acids: CASSPPKNEQFF. In DNA, the CDR3 is TGTGCCAGCTCACCACCCAAAAATGAGCAGTTCTTC.

This clonotype was counted only a few times. This chain joins TRBV20-1 and TRBJ2-7, with TRBD2 matching 14 bases. The CDR3 has 18 amino acids. V trimming: 4 bases; J trimming: 1 base; junction bases outside the gene matches: 12. The germline gives CDR1 DFQATT, CDR2 SNEGSKA (reference sequence). CDR3 bases: TGCAGTGCTACCCCCGGACTAGCGGGAGGTTGGGGTTCCTACGAGCAGTACTTC. It is translated as CSATPGLAGGWGSYEQYF.

This clonotype was counted only a few times. The chain's CDR3 is CASSVTSGSLETQYF. The CDR3 DNA follows: TGTGCCAGTAGTGTGACTAGCGGGTCCTTGGAGACCCAGTACTTC. The chain combines TRBV19 with TRBJ2-5; 10 positions match TRBD2. CDR3 length: 15 residues. With V trimmed by 5 bases and J by 5 bases, 8 bases remained unmatched. Germline lookup yields CDR1 LNHDA and CDR2 SQIVND (reference sequence).

This clonotype was seen a handful of times. V and J are TRBV29-1 and TRBJ2-2; D possibly matches TRBD1 or TRBD2 (5 bases each). The V end lost 5 bases, the J end lost 7 bases, and 11 bases lay between the germline ends. The CDR3 is 12 amino acids. Germline CDR1 SQVTM, CDR2 ANQGSEA. The DNA of the CDR3 is TGCAGCGTTATAAGGGACGGCGGGGAGCTGTTTTTT. The encoded protein is CSVIRDGGELFF.

This clonotype occurred many times. The chain links TRBV5-1 to TRBJ2-5, with 11 bases aligning to TRBD2. This CDR3 contains 16 residues. V shed 0 bases, J shed 1 base, and the junction held 2 bases outside the gene matches. Germline CDR1 is SGHRS and CDR2 is YFSETQ. CDR3: CASSLVLAGAQETQYF. As DNA, the CDR3 is TGCGCCAGCAGCTTGGTACTAGCGGGGGCCCAAGAGACCCAGTACTTC.

This clonotype was counted a few times. The genes are TRBV5-1 and TRBJ2-2; 8 bases map to TRBD1. V shed 4 bases, J shed 1 base, and the junction held 12 bases outside the gene matches. The length of the CDR3 is 18 residues. Germline-derived CDR1 and CDR2 are SGHRS and YFSETQ. In DNA, the CDR3 is TGCGCCAGCAGCCCCGGCCAGGGGGCCGCTAAGAACACCGGGGAGCTGTTTTTT. Encoded protein: CASSPGQGAAKNTGELFF.

V usage is TRBV28 and J usage is TRBJ1-5, with a possible D match to TRBD1 (6 bases). Trimming removed 5 bases from V and 2 bases from J, with 13 bases in between. This CDR3 contains 15 residues. Germline assignment: CDR1 MDHEN and CDR2 SYDVKM. The DNA of the CDR3 is TGTGCCAGCAGTAACCCCGGGGGCCGCAATCAGCCCCAGCATTTT. Protein product: CASSNPGGRNQPQHF.

This clonotype was found many times. The germline gene is not matched at one end of the junction; a read error may be the cause. The chain uses TRBV27 and TRBJ2-1; D is unresolved. The CDR3 sequence is 12 residues long. Germline V lookup: CDR1 MNHEY, CDR2 SMNVEV (reference sequence). CDR3 in DNA: TGTGCCAGCGGTTTCGGCCCGTATGAGCAGTTCTTC. Translating it yields CASGFGPYEQFF.

This clonotype was seen many times. The rearrangement uses TRBV9 and TRBJ2-3; D is possibly TRBD1 or TRBD2 (5 bases each). CDR3 length equals 16 residues. The ends were cut back, 3 bases at V and 5 bases at J, with 19 bases in the middle. CDR1 and CDR2 (germline): SGDLS, YYNGEE. CDR3 DNA sequence: TGTGCCAGCAGCGCCTGGGACCAACTGAACCGAGATACGCAGTATTTT. Protein product: CASSAWDQLNRDTQYF. The full variable domain, in which reference TRBV9 and TRBJ2-3 provide the parts outside the CDR3, is DSGVTQTPKHLITATGQRVTLRCSPRSGDLSVYWYQQSLDQGLQFLIQYYNGEERAKGNILERFSAQQFPDLHSELNLSSLELGDSALYFCASSAWDQLNRDTQYFGPGTRLTVL.

This clonotype showed up many times. V usage is TRBV7-9 and J usage is TRBJ1-1, with D perhaps matching TRBD1 (6 bases). Germline loops: CDR1 SEHNR, CDR2 FQNEAQ (reference sequence). V was trimmed by 5 bases and J by 0 bases, leaving 10 bases between them. The CDR3 extends over 14 amino acids. The CDR3: CASSQGILNTEAFF. In nucleotides, the CDR3 is TGTGCCAGCAGCCAGGGGATTCTGAACACTGAAGCTTTCTTT.

A few counts support this clonotype. The chain uses TRBV30 and TRBJ2-1; D is ambiguous. Germline V gene sequence: CDR1 GTSNPN, CDR2 SVGIG (reference sequence). The CDR3 has 13 residues. The V and J ends lost 1 base and 10 bases respectively, with 14 bases between them. The CDR3 reads CAWSELIGGEQFF. CDR3 coding DNA: TGTGCCTGGAGTGAACTGATCGGCGGCGAGCAGTTCTTC.

This clonotype was detected a few times. V gene TRBV12-3 or TRBV12-4 combines with J gene TRBJ1-6, with D hard to call. Trimming took 0 bases from V and 7 from J, leaving 10 bases between them. The CDR3 is made up of 15 amino acids. This CDR3 reads CASSLAVEWNSPLHF. In DNA, the CDR3 is TGTGCCAGCAGTTTAGCGGTGGAATGGAATTCACCCCTCCACTTT.

This clonotype was seen more than once but under ten times. The rearrangement links TRBV7-9 to TRBJ2-3; no firm D call. The CDR3 contains 17 residues. Germline V gives CDR1 SEHNR, CDR2 FQNEAQ (reference sequence). Trimming stripped 0 bases from V and 2 bases from J, with 15 bases between. This chain's CDR3 is CASSLADTSPYTDTQYF. The CDR3 bases are TGTGCCAGCAGCTTAGCTGACACCTCCCCATACACAGATACGCAGTATTTT.

The chain employs TRBV3-1 and TRBJ1-1, with D perhaps matching TRBD1 (5 bases). The germline V and J ends were trimmed by 4 bases and 7 bases, with 7 bases remaining between them. Per germline, CDR1 LGHDT and CDR2 YNNKEL (reference sequence). This CDR3 has 11 amino acids. Written as DNA, the CDR3 is TGTGCCAGCAGCCTCCAGGGTGAAGCTTTCTTT. It specifies CASSLQGEAFF.

This clonotype was seen a few times. The CDR3, as DNA: TGCAGTGCTTGGACAGGGGAGGGCTCACCCCTCCACTTT. Its translation is CSAWTGEGSPLHF. The rearrangement uses TRBV20-1 and TRBJ1-6; 9 bases map to TRBD1. This CDR3 is 13 amino acids long. Trimming at V came to 5 bases and at J to 10 bases, leaving 6 bases not matched to a gene. CDR1 is DFQATT and CDR2 is SNEGSKA in the germline V gene (reference sequence).

This clonotype was counted between two and nine times. The chain combines TRBV20-1 with TRBJ2-7; 8 bases are shared with TRBD2. Germline CDR1 is DFQATT and CDR2 is SNEGSKA (reference sequence). Trimming cost V 4 bases and J 0 bases; bases outside gene matches: 8. The CDR3 covers 15 residues. CDR3 nucleotides: TGCAGTGCTACCAAGGCCACTAGCGGCTCCTACGAGCAGTACTTC. Translating it yields CSATKATSGSYEQYF.

The chain is built from TRBV28 and TRBJ2-2; no definite D call. Germline assignment: CDR1 MDHEN and CDR2 SYDVKM. The CDR3 extends over 12 amino acids. The V end lost 7 bases, the J end lost 3 bases, and 6 bases lay between the germline ends. The CDR3 spells CASTLDTGELFF. CDR3 bases: TGTGCCAGCACCCTGGACACCGGGGAGCTGTTTTTT.